The rows below give T cell receptor beta chains drawn from one sample of a study of CD4+ T cells in melanoma. Clones were read by immunoSEQ multiplex PCR, and TCRdb kept only the in-frame ones, dropping some. The sample carries over 130,000 clones, roughly 91% recorded once. Receptors were obtained from a human donor with melanoma. Both conserved end residues are part of each CDR3. The order of the fields is J gene, V gene, CDR3 protein.

j_call: TRBJ1-1; v_call: TRBV25-1; cdr3_aa: CASSAGGLAFF
j_call: TRBJ2-3; v_call: TRBV7-9; cdr3_aa: CASSHGSTDTQYF
j_call: TRBJ2-7; v_call: TRBV6-1; cdr3_aa: CASSPWGLYEQYF
j_call: TRBJ2-7; v_call: TRBV5-5; cdr3_aa: CASSLVQSSEQYF
j_call: TRBJ1-1; v_call: TRBV5-1; cdr3_aa: CASSLRGVMNTEAFF
j_call: TRBJ1-1; v_call: TRBV5-4; cdr3_aa: CASSLGGQANTEAFF
j_call: TRBJ1-5; v_call: TRBV30; cdr3_aa: CAWSGQGIQPQHF
j_call: TRBJ1-4; v_call: TRBV11-2; cdr3_aa: CASSLQGVTEKLFF
j_call: TRBJ1-1; v_call: TRBV25-1; cdr3_aa: CASTGMGGRPNTEAFF
j_call: TRBJ2-7; v_call: TRBV5-6; cdr3_aa: CASSLSGSLTYEQYF
j_call: TRBJ2-1; v_call: TRBV27; cdr3_aa: CASSQWGTGNNEQFF
j_call: TRBJ2-4; v_call: TRBV7-2; cdr3_aa: CASSLAPHIQYF
j_call: TRBJ1-4; v_call: TRBV5-1; cdr3_aa: CASSTGQGEEKLFF
j_call: TRBJ1-1; v_call: TRBV5-1; cdr3_aa: CASSLLLQGNTEAFF
j_call: TRBJ1-4; v_call: TRBV2; cdr3_aa: CASSDPYKLLGEKLFF
j_call: TRBJ1-1; v_call: TRBV10-3; cdr3_aa: CAISRAGTGTEAFF
j_call: TRBJ1-1; v_call: TRBV30; cdr3_aa: CAWGGEENTEAFF
j_call: TRBJ1-1; v_call: TRBV2; cdr3_aa: CASRRGGITMNTEAFF
j_call: TRBJ2-7; v_call: TRBV4-1; cdr3_aa: CASSQEGLGYEQYF
j_call: TRBJ1-1; v_call: TRBV5-5; cdr3_aa: CASSLGSTGSHTEAFF
j_call: TRBJ2-7; v_call: TRBV6-1; cdr3_aa: CASSLKDSYEQYF
j_call: TRBJ1-2; v_call: TRBV4-1; cdr3_aa: CASSQDMGNGYTF
j_call: TRBJ1-1; v_call: TRBV7-3; cdr3_aa: CASSPSGTEAFF
j_call: TRBJ2-6; v_call: TRBV4-1; cdr3_aa: CASSQVPIPPFSGANVLTF
j_call: TRBJ2-5; v_call: TRBV5-1; cdr3_aa: CASRYQAGSYGETQYF
j_call: TRBJ1-3; v_call: TRBV7-9; cdr3_aa: CASSPTGTGNTIYF
j_call: TRBJ1-1; v_call: TRBV6-5; cdr3_aa: CASSPRGGTEAFF
j_call: TRBJ1-4; v_call: TRBV30; cdr3_aa: CAARDRAIGEKLFF
j_call: TRBJ2-3; v_call: TRBV9; cdr3_aa: CASSSRSAGVGDTQYF
j_call: TRBJ2-2; v_call: TRBV27; cdr3_aa: CASRHFNRGLDTGELFF
j_call: TRBJ1-4; v_call: TRBV18; cdr3_aa: CASSPGSAGAGKWLFF
j_call: TRBJ1-2; v_call: TRBV2; cdr3_aa: CASSGQGFVYGYTF
j_call: TRBJ2-7; v_call: TRBV7-6; cdr3_aa: CASSPHTGGSSRGYEQYF
j_call: TRBJ2-3; v_call: TRBV5-1; cdr3_aa: CASSLVSQATDTQYF